Each of the 30 T cell receptor beta chains below was sequenced from the same sample in a study of vaccination and CD4 T cells after COVID-19. The study sequenced cultured CD4+ T cell DNA using the Oncomine TCR Beta short-read assay. In TCRdb, the PCR reads were re-called with MiXCR into one record per CDR3 protein. The data hold about 18,000 distinct CDR3 sequences, with roughly two fifths observed a single time. Their target antigens are unknown. Treatment in this sample: roughly 10-day PBMC culture with coronavirus spike peptide pools or control peptides (ViraFEST assay). The sample was CD4+ T cells from blood, cultured in vitro, taken after SARS-CoV-2 vaccination. The receptors stem from a human donor who had recovered from COVID-19.

The count of this clonotype is one. CDR3 loop: CASSPARQSFYEQYF. The CDR3 coding sequence is TGTGCCAGCAGTCCCGCTCGACAGTCTTTTTACGAGCAGTACTTC. The rearrangement joins TRBV2 to TRBJ2-7, with a tentative D call TRBD1 (5 bases). Trimming shortened V by 5 bases and J by 4 bases, and 18 bases separated the two germline ends. The CDR3 has 15 residues. CDR1 and CDR2 from the germline V gene are SNHLY and FYNNEI.

This clonotype has a handful of counts. This rearrangement joins TRBV20-1 to TRBJ1-1; D ambiguous. Germline-derived CDR1 and CDR2 are DFQATT and SNEGSKA (reference sequence). The CDR3 has 11 amino acids. The V end was cut by 3 bases, the J end by 0 bases, with 2 bases between. This CDR3 reads CSASLNTEAFF. The DNA for the CDR3 is TGCAGTGCTAGTTTGAACACTGAAGCTTTCTTT.

The rearrangement links TRBV6-7 to TRBJ1-1; a weak D match, TRBD1 (5 bases). TRBV6-7 is flagged as an ORF with uncertain function. The CDR3 contains 16 residues. The V end was cut by 0 bases, the J end by 8 bases, with 19 bases between. CDR3 DNA: TGTGCCAGCAGTTACTCCCAAATCGCGGGGCAAACAGAAGCTTTCTTT. Encoded protein: CASSYSQIAGQTEAFF.

The gene calls are TRBV28 and TRBJ1-5; TRBD1 aligns across 8 bases. After removal of 1 base from V and 5 bases from J, the junction contained 7 bases not matched to a gene. Germline V gene lookup returns CDR1 MDHEN and CDR2 SYDVKM. The CDR3 consists of 16 residues. The CDR3 reads CASSLSGTGMDQPQHF. The CDR3 nucleotides read TGTGCCAGCAGTTTATCCGGGACAGGTATGGATCAGCCCCAGCATTTT.

The V call is TRBV2, the J call TRBJ1-2; tentatively, D is TRBD1 (5 bases). CDR1 and CDR2 (germline): SNHLY, FYNNEI. This CDR3 contains 12 residues. V lost 9 bases and J lost 7, with 15 bases in between. Here the CDR3 DNA reads TGTGCCAGTCGAAACAGGTATTCTGGCTACACCTTC. The encoded protein is CASRNRYSGYTF.

The V and J genes are TRBV10-3 and TRBJ2-5; 7 bases line up with TRBD2. Germline V gene sequence: CDR1 ENHRY, CDR2 SYGVKD. The ends lost 6 bases at V and 5 bases at J; junction bases unmatched: 9. The CDR3 totals 14 residues. The DNA of the CDR3 is TGTGCCATCAGGGCGGGGGAGATGGGGGAGACCCAGTACTTC. This gives the protein CAIRAGEMGETQYF.

The gene calls are TRBV27 and TRBJ2-7; D is perhaps TRBD2 (6 bases). Germline lookup yields CDR1 MNHEY and CDR2 SMNVEV (reference sequence). This CDR3 contains 17 residues. V shed 5 bases and J shed 2 bases, with 22 bases lying between them. DNA for the CDR3: TGTGCCAGCAGTCCGGGGGATAAGCGGTTAATTCCCTACGAGCAGTACTTC. Protein: CASSPGDKRLIPYEQYF.

The chain is built from TRBV11-3 and TRBJ1-2, with a tentative D call TRBD1 (6 bases). Germline CDR1 and CDR2: SGHNT and YENEEA. V was cut by 4 bases and J by 7 bases, with 10 bases left in between. The CDR3 loop spans 12 amino acids. The CDR3 DNA sequence: TGTGCCAGCAGCTCTGGGGGCAGTGGCTACACCTTC. As protein: CASSSGGSGYTF.

The chain links TRBV29-1 to TRBJ1-1, with 11 bases lining up with TRBD1. Germline V gene sequence: CDR1 SQVTM, CDR2 ANQGSEA. The junction had 3 bases not matched to a gene; V was cut back by 5 bases and J by 4 bases. This CDR3 spans 13 amino acids. The chain's CDR3 is CSVRTGGFTEAFF. The CDR3 region has the DNA TGCAGCGTTAGGACAGGGGGCTTCACTGAAGCTTTCTTT.

V and J are TRBV11-3 and TRBJ2-5, with TRBD2 identical over 11 bases. Unmatched junction bases numbered 11, after V lost 1 base and J lost 7 bases. Looked up from germline, CDR1 is SGHNT and CDR2 is YENEEA. The CDR3 loop spans 17 amino acids. CDR3 coding DNA: TGTGCCAGCAGCTTAGGTCTAGCGGGAGGATTGCTGGTGACCCAGTACTTC. Protein sequence: CASSLGLAGGLLVTQYF.

This clonotype is labeled as large. This CDR3 is CASSSNMLEQYF. In nucleotides, the CDR3 is TGTGCCAGCAGTTCAAACATGCTCGAGCAGTACTTC. The chain is built from TRBV27 and TRBJ2-7; unclear D gene. Trimming pared 4 bases from V and 6 bases from J, leaving 10 bases between. Germline CDR1 reads MNHEY; CDR2 reads SMNVEV (reference sequence). This CDR3 is 12 amino acids long.

This clonotype was picked up a small number of times. The chain is built from TRBV6-5 and TRBJ2-1, with a weak D call TRBD1 (5 bases). The CDR3 consists of 16 residues. The germline gives CDR1 MNHEY, CDR2 SVGAGI. Trimming took 4 bases from V and 0 from J, leaving 13 bases between them. The CDR3 DNA reads TGTGCCAGCAGTTCCAAGGGGCCTAGCTCCTACAATGAGCAGTTCTTC. Amino acid sequence: CASSSKGPSSYNEQFF.

This clonotype has more than one count but fewer than ten. This chain connects TRBV19 to TRBJ1-5, with 7 bases lining up with TRBD1. The CDR3 spans 15 residues. In germline, CDR1 is LNHDA, CDR2 SQIVND (reference sequence). Trimming removed 5 bases from V and 2 bases from J; junction bases left unmatched: 6. CDR3 loop: CASSETGIGNQPQHF. The CDR3 region has the DNA TGTGCCAGTAGTGAGACAGGGATAGGCAATCAGCCCCAGCATTTT.

This clonotype was observed a few times. The V call is TRBV7-6, the J call TRBJ2-1; a weak D match, TRBD1 (6 bases). V was trimmed by 0 bases and J by 6 bases, leaving 15 bases between them. Germline V CDR1 and CDR2: SGHVS, FNYEAQ. The CDR3 is made up of 16 amino acids. CDR3 DNA: TGTGCCAGCAGCTTAGCTGCACAGGGAGTGGTCAATGAGCAGTTCTTC. This gives the protein CASSLAAQGVVNEQFF.

The J gene is TRBJ1-5, the V gene TRBV6-1; TRBD1 matches at 8 bases. J gave up 1 base and V 3 bases, and 8 bases lay outside the gene matches. The CDR3 extends over 17 amino acids. Germline loops: CDR1 MNHNS, CDR2 SASEGT. The CDR3 DNA is TGTGCCAGCAGTGAGGGACAGGTGGGCCTGAGCAATCAGCCCCAGCATTTT. Protein: CASSEGQVGLSNQPQHF.

The CDR3 sequence is CSADSGLQETQYF. The CDR3 nucleotides read TGCAGTGCCGACTCGGGACTACAAGAGACCCAGTACTTC. This chain connects TRBV20-1 to TRBJ2-5, with 7 bases matching TRBD2. CDR1 is DFQATT and CDR2 is SNEGSKA in the germline V gene (reference sequence). Germline trimming cut 6 bases from V and 2 bases from J; bases unmatched to any gene: 6. CDR3 length: 13 amino acids.

The chain couples TRBV7-2 to TRBJ2-2; 13 bases fit TRBD2. There are 17 residues in the CDR3. The germline CDR1 and CDR2 sequences are SGHTA and FQGNSA. J gave up 3 bases and V 1 base, and 2 bases lay outside the gene matches. CDR3 residues: CASSLGTSGSYTGELFF. CDR3 nucleotide sequence: TGTGCCAGCAGCTTAGGGACTAGCGGGAGCTACACCGGGGAGCTGTTTTTT.

The chain uses TRBV7-2 and TRBJ1-2; 10 nucleotides match TRBD1. The CDR3 extends over 17 amino acids. The V and J ends lost 1 base and 6 bases, in that order; junction bases with no gene match: 11. The germline V gene has CDR1 SGHTA and CDR2 FQGNSA. The CDR3 loop is CASSLGGTGAGKNGYTF. The CDR3 coding sequence is TGTGCCAGCAGCTTAGGGGGGACAGGGGCAGGCAAGAATGGCTACACCTTC.

The sample holds a few counts of this clonotype. The chain is built from TRBV20-1 and TRBJ2-5, with D unresolved. Germline V CDR1 and CDR2: DFQATT, SNEGSKA (reference sequence). V was pared by 1 base and J by 0 bases, with 15 bases between. The CDR3 has 16 residues. The CDR3 DNA reads TGCAGTGCTAGAGCACTCCGGAAACAGTACCAAGAGACCCAGTACTTC. It is translated as CSARALRKQYQETQYF.

V usage is TRBV6-2 or TRBV6-3 and J usage is TRBJ1-6; D is undetermined. The length of the CDR3 is 15 residues. In germline, CDR1 is MNHEY, CDR2 SVGEGT. Trimming removed 5 bases at V and 9 bases at J, with 17 bases between. For the CDR3, the DNA is TGTGCCAGCAGTGCCGACACGTCGAGTAGTTCACCCCTCCACTTT. The encoded protein is CASSADTSSSSPLHF.

The count of this clonotype is one. The V gene is TRBV12-3 or TRBV12-4, the J gene TRBJ1-5; no reliable D call. V lost 7 bases to trimming and J lost 0 bases, with 13 bases between them. There are 15 residues in the CDR3. The CDR3, as DNA: TGTGCCAGCATAGACCGGATTAATAGCAATCAGCCCCAGCATTTT. Its protein is CASIDRINSNQPQHF.

This clonotype has only a few counts. The CDR3 is CSARSTSEETQYF. CDR3 DNA: TGCAGTGCTAGATCTACTAGTGAAGAGACCCAGTACTTC. This sequence joins TRBV20-1 and TRBJ2-5, with D possibly being TRBD2 (5 bases). CDR3 length: 13 amino acids. V lost 2 bases, J lost 3 bases, and 10 bases lay in between. The germline CDR1 and CDR2 sequences are DFQATT and SNEGSKA (reference sequence).

DNA for the CDR3: TGTGCCAGCAGTTACTCCGGGACAGGGGGCTCGGAGACCCAGTACTTC. Protein product: CASSYSGTGGSETQYF. The gene calls are TRBV6-5 and TRBJ2-5; 12 positions match TRBD1. The CDR3 extends over 16 amino acids. Germline V gene lookup returns CDR1 MNHEY and CDR2 SVGAGI. V shed 0 bases, J shed 5 bases, and the junction held 4 bases outside the gene matches.

The chain recombines TRBV6-2 or TRBV6-3 with TRBJ1-2; D uncertain. Trimming stripped 5 bases from V and 2 bases from J, with 3 bases between. This CDR3 has 11 residues. The germline gives CDR1 MNHEY, CDR2 SVGEGT. The CDR3 reads CASSTNYGYTF. Here the CDR3 DNA reads TGTGCCAGCAGTACCAACTATGGCTACACCTTC.

This chain connects TRBV6-2 or TRBV6-3 to TRBJ1-6; 8 nucleotides agree with TRBD1. Trimming at V came to 6 bases and at J to 5 bases, leaving 3 bases not matched to a gene. In germline, CDR1 is MNHEY, CDR2 SVGEGT. This CDR3 is 14 amino acids long. This CDR3 reads CASRRQGHNSPLHF. The DNA for the CDR3 is TGTGCCAGCAGACGACAGGGGCATAATTCACCCCTCCACTTT.

This sequence joins TRBV4-1 and TRBJ1-6, with D possibly matching TRBD1 (5 bases). CDR3 length equals 17 residues. The V end lost 0 bases, the J end lost 0 bases, and 9 bases lay between the germline ends. Germline values: CDR1 MGHRA, CDR2 YSYEKL. The CDR3 here is CASSQDRGSSYNSPLHF. CDR3 nucleotide sequence: TGCGCCAGCAGCCAAGATCGGGGCAGCTCCTATAATTCACCCCTCCACTTT.

The gene calls are TRBV21-1 and TRBJ2-7; no check of the table's D call, TRBD1, against the DNA was made. TRBV21-1 is a pseudogene. The CDR3 loop spans 16 amino acids. The CDR3, as DNA: TGTGCCAGCAGCAAAGAGGTCCCCCGCCGAGTGAACGAGCAGTACTTC. Translated, it gives CASSKEVPRRVNEQYF.

This chain links TRBV28 with TRBJ1-1; 7 positions agree with TRBD1. In germline, CDR1 is MDHEN, CDR2 SYDVKM. The CDR3 has 13 amino acids. V shed 4 bases and J 11 bases; nucleotides not matched to a gene: 10. The CDR3 loop reads CASSSTPTGLAFF. CDR3 nucleotides: TGTGCCAGCAGTTCTACCCCGACAGGGTTGGCTTTCTTT.

The chain links TRBV19 to TRBJ1-6; D gene uncertain. Trimming removed 3 bases at V and 7 bases at J, with 7 bases between. The CDR3 is 13 amino acids. Germline V lookup: CDR1 LNHDA, CDR2 SQIVND (reference sequence). The CDR3 region has the DNA TGTGCCAGTAGTATCACTGGGAATTCACCCCTCCACTTT. It encodes CASSITGNSPLHF.

The chain uses TRBV6-2 or TRBV6-3 and TRBJ1-6; 7 bases are shared with TRBD1. V lost 7 bases, J lost 8 bases, and 8 bases stayed unmatched. This CDR3 is built from 14 residues. Germline assignment: CDR1 MNHEY and CDR2 SVGEGT. The CDR3 reads CASTDRVVHSPLHF. CDR3 DNA sequence: TGTGCCAGCACCGACAGGGTCGTCCATTCACCCCTCCACTTT.